The 21 T cell receptor beta chains below were found in one sample sequenced in a study of cytomegalovirus exposure and HLA in healthy donors. With 60 Vbeta and 13 Jbeta primers, the PCR was carried out. Generated by immunoSEQ multiplex PCR, the TCRdb table keeps only in-frame clones and is missing some. The data contain 65,000 to 75,000 clones, 65% to 70% of them seen just once; the ten biggest clones take up 2% to 2.5%. Sequences were obtained from PBMCs. The receptors shown here come from a woman aged 25 to 45 in good health and CMV-seronegative.

The chain is built from TRBV5-1 and TRBJ2-5, with 11 bases fitting TRBD1. Germline assignment: CDR1 SGHRS and CDR2 YFSETQ. Trimming at V came to 4 bases and at J to 10 bases, leaving 6 bases not matched to a gene. CDR3 size: 13 residues. CDR3 bases: TGCGCCAGCAGCCTGGACAGGGGGCGTAGCCAGTACTTC. Protein product: CASSLDRGRSQYF.

CDR3 in amino acids: CASRRQETQYF. DNA of the CDR3: TGTGCCAGCAGGAGGCAAGAGACCCAGTACTTC. The genes are TRBV2 and TRBJ2-5; no reliable D call. Germline-derived CDR1 and CDR2 are SNHLY and FYNNEI. V lost 6 bases to trimming and J lost 2 bases, with 4 bases between them. The CDR3 extends over 11 amino acids. Variable domain in full (rest from reference TRBV2 and TRBJ2-5): EPEVTQTPSHQVTQMGQEVILRCVPISNHLYFYWYRQILGQKVEFLVSFYNNEISEKSEIFDDQFSVERPDGSNFTLKIRSTKLEDSAMYFCASRRQETQYFGPGTRLLVL.

In this sample, this clone turned up once. The V gene is TRBV6-5, the J gene TRBJ1-2; D gene unclear. CDR3 length: 13 residues. The V end lost 5 bases, the J end lost 8 bases, and 15 bases lay between the germline ends. Germline V CDR1 and CDR2: MNHEY, SVGAGI. The DNA for the CDR3 is TGTGCCAGCAGTGAAGTGAGAGGCCGGGGCTACACCTTC. It yields the protein CASSEVRGRGYTF.

This chain links TRBV30 with TRBJ2-2, with D possibly being TRBD2 (5 bases). The germline gives CDR1 GTSNPN, CDR2 SVGIG (reference sequence). This CDR3 contains 17 residues. The germline V and J ends were trimmed by 0 bases and 0 bases, with 14 bases remaining between them. The CDR3 DNA reads as TGTGCCTGGAGTGTGGGAGTGAGGAACGCGAACACCGGGGAGCTGTTTTTT. This translates into CAWSVGVRNANTGELFF.

The chain carries TRBV5-6 and TRBJ2-7; unclear D gene. The V gene's germline CDR1 is SGHDT and CDR2 YYEEEE. V was cut by 0 bases and J by 2 bases, with 6 bases left in between. This CDR3 region has 13 residues. CDR3 residues: CASSLGIAYEQYF. The CDR3 coding sequence is TGTGCCAGCAGCTTGGGAATAGCCTACGAGCAGTACTTC.

CDR3 DNA: TGCAGCGCGCCGACAGGGAACTATGGCTACACCTTC. It is translated as CSAPTGNYGYTF. V gene TRBV29-1 combines with J gene TRBJ1-2; 7 nucleotides agree with TRBD1. V shed 7 bases, J shed 2 bases, and the junction held 4 bases outside the gene matches. Germline CDR1 is SQVTM and CDR2 is ANQGSEA. This CDR3 region has 12 residues. Combining the CDR3 with reference TRBV29-1 and TRBJ1-2 gives the whole variable domain SAVISQKPSRDICQRGTSLTIQCQVDSQVTMMFWYRQQPGQSLTLIATANQGSEATYESGFVIDKFPISRPNLTFSTLTVSNMSPEDSSIYLCSAPTGNYGYTFGSGTRLTVV.

The rearrangement uses TRBV28 and TRBJ1-2; 7 bases map to TRBD1. With 6 bases clipped from V and 6 bases from J, the junction kept 7 bases outside the gene matches. CDR1 MDHEN and CDR2 SYDVKM come from the germline V gene. The length of the CDR3 is 13 residues. CDR3 in DNA: TGTGCCAGCAGGACTACAGGGGCGGATGGCTACACCTTC. Amino acid sequence: CASRTTGADGYTF.

This chain joins TRBV27 and TRBJ2-7, with TRBD1 matching 7 bases. V lost 4 bases, J lost 2 bases, and 2 bases stayed unmatched. CDR3 size: 13 residues. Germline values: CDR1 MNHEY, CDR2 SMNVEV (reference sequence). The CDR3 region is CASSWDSTYEQYF. CDR3 DNA: TGTGCCAGCAGTTGGGACAGCACCTACGAGCAGTACTTC.

The V call is TRBV29-1, the J call TRBJ2-3; 9 bases line up with TRBD1. This CDR3 is 15 amino acids long. Trimming at V came to 3 bases and at J to 7 bases, leaving 11 bases not matched to a gene. Germline V gene data show CDR1 as SQVTM and CDR2 as ANQGSEA. CDR3 sequence: CSVDHGGQGANTQYF. Here the CDR3 DNA reads TGCAGCGTTGATCACGGGGGACAGGGCGCCAATACGCAGTATTTT.

The chain couples TRBV7-9 to TRBJ1-1, with 10 bases fitting TRBD1. V shed 2 bases and J 8 bases; nucleotides not matched to a gene: 8. The germline V gene encodes CDR1 SEHNR and CDR2 FQNEAQ (reference sequence). This CDR3 is 15 amino acids long. The CDR3 bases are TGTGCCAGCAGCTTACTCCTGACAGGGGGCCCCGAAGCTTTCTTT. Amino acid sequence: CASSLLLTGGPEAFF. The variable domain in full, with the rest retrieved from reference TRBV7-9 and TRBJ1-1, is DTGVSQNPRHKITKRGQNVTFRCDPISEHNRLYWYRQTLGQGPEFLTYFQNEAQLEKSRLLSDRFSAERPKGSFSTLEIQRTEQGDSAMYLCASSLLLTGGPEAFFGQGTRLTVV.

In this sample, this clone turned up a few times. This chain connects TRBV7-8 to TRBJ2-5, with TRBD1 matching over 8 bases. Germline lookup yields CDR1 SGHVS and CDR2 FQNEAQ. The CDR3 runs to 13 residues. The junction had 6 bases not matched to a gene; V was cut back by 5 bases and J by 7 bases. The CDR3 DNA is TGTGCCAGCAGCCCAGACAGGGGTGCGACCCAGTACTTC. Its translation is CASSPDRGATQYF.

This clone appeared a single time. V usage is TRBV11-3 and J usage is TRBJ2-5; 13 bases fit TRBD2. The CDR3 is 16 residues long. The trim removed 5 bases at V and 5 bases at J, leaving 8 bases unmatched. Germline loops: CDR1 SGHNT, CDR2 YENEEA. DNA of the CDR3: TGTGCCAGCAGCCCCCTACTAGCGGGGGGGCGGGAGACCCAGTACTTC. It yields the protein CASSPLLAGGRETQYF.

This clone occurred a few times. V gene TRBV7-8 combines with J gene TRBJ2-7, with D perhaps TRBD2 (6 bases). With 5 bases removed from V and 5 bases from J, the gap between germline ends came to 22 bases. CDR1 is SGHVS and CDR2 is FQNEAQ in the germline V gene. This CDR3 contains 16 residues. The CDR3 sequence is CASSPTPGLTKDEQYF. CDR3 sequence (DNA): TGTGCCAGCAGCCCGACCCCGGGACTGACTAAGGACGAGCAGTACTTC.

The chain combines TRBV11-1 with TRBJ1-2, with D perhaps matching TRBD1 (6 bases). Germline values: CDR1 SGHAT, CDR2 FQDESV (reference sequence). The CDR3 length is 17 residues. V was pared by 6 bases and J by 1 base, with 21 bases between. The CDR3 loop reads CASSSSGTSEFNYGYTF. The CDR3 DNA reads TGTGCCAGCAGTTCCTCCGGGACATCCGAGTTTAACTATGGCTACACCTTC.

The chain links TRBV5-1 to TRBJ2-5; maybe TRBD1 (5 bases). The length of the CDR3 is 11 residues. The V gene's germline CDR1 is SGHRS and CDR2 YFSETQ. V lost 5 bases and J 3 bases, leaving 5 bases between the germline ends. Here the CDR3 reads CASRQEETQYF. Written as DNA, the CDR3 is TGCGCCAGCAGACAGGAAGAGACCCAGTACTTC.

This clone was counted once. The rearrangement links TRBV5-1 to TRBJ2-1; 7 bases line up with TRBD1. Germline V gene sequence: CDR1 SGHRS, CDR2 YFSETQ. V lost 4 bases, J lost 5 bases, and 6 bases stayed unmatched. The CDR3 consists of 14 residues. The CDR3 DNA reads TGCGCCAGCAGCCAACCGGGGACAGACAATGAGCAGTTCTTC. Amino acids: CASSQPGTDNEQFF.

The chain uses TRBV2 and TRBJ2-5, with D possibly being TRBD2 (5 bases). This CDR3 comprises 14 residues. Trimming shortened V by 4 bases and J by 2 bases, and 11 bases separated the two germline ends. CDR1 is SNHLY and CDR2 is FYNNEI in the germline V gene. The CDR3 region is CASSAGSRQETQYF. CDR3 sequence (DNA): TGTGCCAGCAGTGCGGGAAGTCGGCAAGAGACCCAGTACTTC.

This chain joins TRBV7-3 and TRBJ2-1, with 12 bases identical to TRBD2. Germline CDR1 is SGHTA and CDR2 is FQGTGA. Trimming cost V 4 bases and J 12 bases; bases outside gene matches: 10. The CDR3 contains 15 residues. CDR3: CASSSLAGGASGQFF. The CDR3 nucleotides read TGTGCCAGCAGCTCACTAGCGGGGGGAGCCTCGGGGCAGTTCTTC.

This rearrangement joins TRBV6-5 to TRBJ2-3; 7 bases are a match to TRBD2. Germline CDR1 reads MNHEY; CDR2 reads SVGAGI. The CDR3 spans 12 residues. With 8 bases clipped from V and 2 bases from J, the junction kept 1 base outside the gene matches. In DNA, the CDR3 is TGTGCCAGCGGGGGGGACACAGATACGCAGTATTTT. Translated: CASGGDTDTQYF.

The chain has TRBV5-1 and TRBJ2-5; 15 bases match TRBD2. Germline V CDR1 and CDR2: SGHRS, YFSETQ. V lost 0 bases to trimming and J lost 4 bases; unmatched junction nucleotides: 1. The CDR3 has 16 amino acids. CDR3 in amino acids: CASSLGTSGGVETQYF. The DNA for the CDR3 is TGCGCCAGCAGCTTGGGGACTAGCGGGGGGGTAGAGACCCAGTACTTC.

The rearrangement joins TRBV29-1 to TRBJ1-4; unclear D gene. V was cut by 1 base and J by 11 bases, with 14 bases left in between. This CDR3 spans 13 amino acids. CDR1 and CDR2 from the germline V gene are SQVTM and ANQGSEA. Here the CDR3 DNA reads TGCAGCGTTGAAGTGTTGGCGGATAGGAAACTGTTTTTT. Protein product: CSVEVLADRKLFF.